The present T cell receptor beta chain was sequenced within a study of cytomegalovirus exposure and HLA in healthy donors. General study results and limits: A few V segments could not be told apart, such as TRBV6-2 and TRBV6-3, and were left out.

Concerning this clone itself: Its antigen is as yet unknown.

The CDR3 consists of 16 residues. The germline V gene encodes CDR1 LNHDA and CDR2 SQIVND (reference sequence). The J segment lost 2 bases and the V segment lost 7 bases, leaving 11 bases of the junction unmatched. Each of the donors was a healthy bone marrow donor. The PCR used 60 Vbeta and 13 Jbeta primers. Repertoires were generated with immunoSEQ multiplex PCR, while TCRdb's copy carries only in-frame clones and drops some. The sample shows 100,000 to 150,000 clones, 70% to 90% of them seen only once. Material for sequencing was PBMCs. The gene calls are TRBV19 and TRBJ1-3; TRBD1 matches 7 bases. This sequence originates from a man aged 35 to 55 in good health and CMV-seronegative. The CDR3 DNA reads as TGTGCCAGTAAACCAAGGACAGGAGAAACTGGAAACACCATATATTTT. This sequence encodes CASKPRTGETGNTIYF.